This T cell receptor (beta chain) was captured in a study of CXCR3-negative and CXCR3-positive naive CD8 T cells. General observations from the study: CXCR3 levels fell partly with cryopreservation; most assays relied on fresh PBMCs. Memory cells differed in TRBV-TRBJ usage, but naive CXCR3-negative and CXCR3-positive cells had similar usage. The authors found comparable surface CD5 between naive subsets and inferred TCR strength from TRB CDR3 properties. CXCR3-positive naive cells carried more hydrophobic TRB CDR3s than CXCR3-negative naive cells did.

The study made its TRB cDNA libraries by 5' RACE, adding UMI labels. TCRdb reprocessed the 5' RACE reads, keeping one entry per CDR3 protein, no DNA. Recorded for this sample: some 150,000 distinct CDR3 sequences. Notes on this clonotype: Its antigen is not known.

Germline loops: CDR1 SQVTM, CDR2 ANQGSEA. This CDR3 has 14 amino acids. Specimen: naive CXCR3+ CD8+ T cells from blood. Stated subset: CD45RO-CCR7+CD27+CD95- naive CD8+ T cells expressing CXCR3 (TNR3+). The chain has TRBV29-1 and TRBJ2-7. This clonotype originated in a human donor in good health. Some clones in this sample may be carry-over from other donors' samples. The CDR3 protein is CSALAADRAHEQYF.